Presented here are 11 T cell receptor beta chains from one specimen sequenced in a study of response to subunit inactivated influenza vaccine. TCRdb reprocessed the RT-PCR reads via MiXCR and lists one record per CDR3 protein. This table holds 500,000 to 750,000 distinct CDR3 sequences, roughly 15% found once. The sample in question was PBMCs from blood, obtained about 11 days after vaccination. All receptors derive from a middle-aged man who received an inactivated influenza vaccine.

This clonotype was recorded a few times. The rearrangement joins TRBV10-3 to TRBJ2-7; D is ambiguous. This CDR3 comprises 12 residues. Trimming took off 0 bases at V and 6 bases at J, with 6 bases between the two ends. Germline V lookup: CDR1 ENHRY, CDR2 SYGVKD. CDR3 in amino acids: CAISESKGEQYF. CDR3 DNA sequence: TGTGCCATCAGTGAGTCGAAAGGCGAGCAGTACTTC.

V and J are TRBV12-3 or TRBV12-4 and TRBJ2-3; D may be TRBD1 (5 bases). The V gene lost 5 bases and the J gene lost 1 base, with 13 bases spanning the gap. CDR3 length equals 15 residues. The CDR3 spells CASSQFVGRTDTQYF. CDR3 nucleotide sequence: TGTGCCAGCAGTCAGTTCGTGGGGCGCACAGATACGCAGTATTTT.

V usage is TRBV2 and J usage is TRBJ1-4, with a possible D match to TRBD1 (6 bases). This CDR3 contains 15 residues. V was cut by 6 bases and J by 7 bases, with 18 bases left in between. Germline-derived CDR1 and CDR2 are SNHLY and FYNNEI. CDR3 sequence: CASRSPGGRGEKLFF. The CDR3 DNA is TGTGCCAGCAGGTCCCCCGGAGGCAGGGGTGAAAAACTGTTTTTT.

The CDR3 here is CASSTQPGEQYF. The CDR3, as DNA: TGTGCCAGCAGCACCCAACCCGGCGAGCAGTACTTC. V gene TRBV7-2 combines with J gene TRBJ2-7; D not certain. Looked up from germline, CDR1 is SGHTA and CDR2 is FQGNSA. CDR3 length: 12 residues. V was clipped by 5 bases and J by 6 bases, with 11 bases between them.

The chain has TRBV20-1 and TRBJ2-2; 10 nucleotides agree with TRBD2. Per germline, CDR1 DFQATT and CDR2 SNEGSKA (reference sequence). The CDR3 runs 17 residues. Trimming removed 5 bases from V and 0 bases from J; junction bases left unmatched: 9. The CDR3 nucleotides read TGCAGTGCTTACAGCGGGAGGGCCTCCTCGAACACCGGGGAGCTGTTTTTT. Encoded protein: CSAYSGRASSNTGELFF.

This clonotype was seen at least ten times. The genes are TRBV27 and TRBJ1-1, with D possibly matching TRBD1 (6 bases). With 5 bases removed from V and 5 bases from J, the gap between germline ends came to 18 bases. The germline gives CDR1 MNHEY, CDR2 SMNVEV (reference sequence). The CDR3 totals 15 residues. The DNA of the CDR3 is TGTGCCAGCAGTCCGGGGGGCCTGGTCGGGACTGAAGCTTTCTTT. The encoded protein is CASSPGGLVGTEAFF.

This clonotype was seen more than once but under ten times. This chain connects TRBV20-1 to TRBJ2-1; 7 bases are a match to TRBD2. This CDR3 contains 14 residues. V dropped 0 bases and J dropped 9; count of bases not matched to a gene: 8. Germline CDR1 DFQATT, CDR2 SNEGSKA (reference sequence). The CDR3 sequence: CSARDGQRDSEQFF. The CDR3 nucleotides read TGCAGTGCTAGAGATGGCCAGCGGGACTCTGAGCAGTTCTTC.

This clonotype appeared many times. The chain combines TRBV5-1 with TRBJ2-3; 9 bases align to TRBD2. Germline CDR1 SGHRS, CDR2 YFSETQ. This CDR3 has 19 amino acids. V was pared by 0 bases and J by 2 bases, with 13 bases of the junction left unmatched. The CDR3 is CASSLDPGPIAGDTDTQYF. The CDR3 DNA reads TGCGCCAGCAGCTTGGACCCAGGGCCTATAGCGGGAGACACAGATACGCAGTATTTT.

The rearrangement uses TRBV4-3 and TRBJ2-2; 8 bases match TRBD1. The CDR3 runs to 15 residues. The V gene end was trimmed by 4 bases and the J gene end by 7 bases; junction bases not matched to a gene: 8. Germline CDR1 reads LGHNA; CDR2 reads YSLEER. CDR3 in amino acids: CASSLDRGRGGELFF. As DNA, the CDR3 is TGCGCCAGCAGCCTAGACAGGGGAAGGGGCGGGGAGCTGTTTTTT.

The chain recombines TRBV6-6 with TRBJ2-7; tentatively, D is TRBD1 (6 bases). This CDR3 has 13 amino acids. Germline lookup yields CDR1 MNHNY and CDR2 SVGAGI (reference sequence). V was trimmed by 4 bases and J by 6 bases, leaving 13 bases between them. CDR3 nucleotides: TGTGCCAGCAGTTCGACAGGCCGGCGCGAGCAGTACTTC. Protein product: CASSSTGRREQYF.

CDR3 region: CASSGWDRMNTEAFF. DNA of the CDR3: TGTGCCAGCAGTGGCTGGGACAGAATGAACACTGAAGCTTTCTTT. The V gene is TRBV12-3 or TRBV12-4, the J gene TRBJ1-1, with 7 nucleotides matching TRBD1. V was pared by 5 bases and J by 0 bases, with 6 bases of the junction left unmatched. The CDR3 has 15 amino acids.